Each of the 13 T cell receptor beta chains below was sequenced from the same sample in a study of T cells in localized non-small cell lung cancer. Sequencing was performed with immunoSEQ multiplex PCR; in TCRdb, only in-frame clones are kept and a portion is missing. The sample yields approximately 11,000 clones, 29% seen once. Sequenced here: lung tumor tissue, sampled before any cancer treatment. The receptors stem from a man aged 35 to 69 with stage I lung adenocarcinoma.

This clone was detected many times. The rearrangement uses TRBV11-3 and TRBJ2-4; 7 nucleotides match TRBD2. Germline trimming cut 1 base from V and 4 bases from J; bases unmatched to any gene: 10. Germline loops: CDR1 SGHNT, CDR2 YENEEA. CDR3 length: 17 amino acids. The CDR3 region is CASSLGMTGGRKNIQYF. As DNA, the CDR3 is TGTGCCAGCAGCTTAGGAATGACGGGGGGAAGGAAAAACATTCAGTACTTC.

The chain couples TRBV1 to TRBJ1-1. TRBV1 is flagged as a pseudogene. There are 13 residues in the CDR3. The CDR3 DNA is TGCGCCAGCAGCCAAGCCGACGGCTGGGAAGATTTCTTT. It encodes CASSQADGWEDFF.

This clone was detected a few times. The chain recombines TRBV11-3 with TRBJ2-7; tentatively, D is TRBD1 or TRBD2 (5 bases each). This CDR3 spans 14 amino acids. V lost 4 bases and J 2 bases, leaving 12 bases between the germline ends. Looked up from germline, CDR1 is SGHNT and CDR2 is YENEEA. The CDR3 loop reads CASSSRDGAYEQYF. CDR3 DNA sequence: TGTGCCAGCAGCTCCCGGGACGGAGCCTACGAGCAGTACTTC.

This chain joins TRBV19 and TRBJ2-2, with D unresolved. Trimming took 5 bases from V and 6 from J, leaving 7 bases between them. CDR3 length equals 12 residues. In germline, CDR1 is LNHDA, CDR2 SQIVND (reference sequence). CDR3 DNA: TGTGCCAGTAGTCCCCGCGCCGGGGAGCTGTTTTTT. As protein: CASSPRAGELFF.

J is TRBJ2-2 and V is TRBV5-1; D is undetermined. The ends were cut back, 4 bases at V and 1 base at J, with 8 bases in the middle. The CDR3 loop spans 14 amino acids. Germline CDR1 is SGHRS and CDR2 is YFSETQ. The CDR3 region has the DNA TGCGCCAGCAGCCCCTCCAGGAACACCGGGGAGCTGTTTTTT. This gives the protein CASSPSRNTGELFF.

The rearrangement links TRBV29-1 to TRBJ1-1, with 8 bases identical to TRBD1. CDR1 SQVTM and CDR2 ANQGSEA come from the germline V gene. This CDR3 comprises 15 residues. Trimming cost V 6 bases and J 2 bases; bases outside gene matches: 11. CDR3 amino acids: CSVYQGAAFNTEAFF. For the CDR3, the DNA is TGCAGCGTCTACCAGGGGGCAGCCTTTAACACTGAAGCTTTCTTT. The full variable domain, completed using reference TRBV29-1 and TRBJ1-1, is SAVISQKPSRDICQRGTSLTIQCQVDSQVTMMFWYRQQPGQSLTLIATANQGSEATYESGFVIDKFPISRPNLTFSTLTVSNMSPEDSSIYLCSVYQGAAFNTEAFFGQGTRLTVV.

This rearrangement joins TRBV29-1 to TRBJ1-2; D remains ambiguous. The CDR3 is 13 residues long. V was shortened by 2 bases and J by 4 bases, with 11 bases between the two germline ends. The germline CDR1 and CDR2 sequences are SQVTM and ANQGSEA. The CDR3 is CSVELMAAYGYTF. The CDR3, as DNA: TGCAGCGTTGAACTTATGGCTGCCTATGGCTACACCTTC.

The sample holds a few counts of this clone. The chain carries TRBV10-3 and TRBJ2-7; the match to TRBD1 covers 7 bases. The CDR3 loop spans 13 amino acids. V shed 2 bases, J shed 9 bases, and the junction held 7 bases outside the gene matches. CDR1 is ENHRY and CDR2 is SYGVKD in the germline V gene. The CDR3 spells CAISEEQGLGQYF. DNA for the CDR3: TGTGCCATCAGTGAGGAACAGGGGCTTGGGCAGTACTTC.

DNA of the CDR3: TGCAGCGTTGCAAACAGGGGATATAACACTGAAGCTTTCTTT. Translated, it gives CSVANRGYNTEAFF. The V and J genes are TRBV29-1 and TRBJ1-1; 7 bases align to TRBD1. The CDR3 is made up of 14 amino acids. With V trimmed by 4 bases and J by 2 bases, 7 bases remained unmatched. Looked up from germline, CDR1 is SQVTM and CDR2 is ANQGSEA.

CDR3 protein: CASSRDTNQPQHF. The CDR3 nucleotides are TGTGCCAGCAGCCGGGACACTAATCAGCCCCAGCATTTT. The V gene is TRBV14, the J gene TRBJ1-5; a possible D gene is TRBD1 (6 bases). Germline assignment: CDR1 SGHDN and CDR2 FVKESK. CDR3 length equals 13 residues. V shed 4 bases and J shed 4 bases, with 8 bases lying between them. Filled out from reference TRBV14 and TRBJ1-5, the complete variable domain reads EAGVTQFPSHSVIEKGQTVTLRCDPISGHDNLYWYRRVMGKEIKFLLHFVKESKQDESGMPNNRFLAERTGGTYSTLKVQPAELEDSGVYFCASSRDTNQPQHFGDGTRLSIL.

The rearrangement joins TRBV30 to TRBJ2-1; 9 bases are shared with TRBD1. V dropped 5 bases and J dropped 4; count of bases not matched to a gene: 6. The germline gives CDR1 GTSNPN, CDR2 SVGIG (reference sequence). The CDR3 runs to 14 residues. CDR3 coding DNA: TGTGCCTGGTCAACGGACAGGGGATACAATGAGCAGTTCTTC. It codes for CAWSTDRGYNEQFF.

The J gene is TRBJ2-7, the V gene TRBV25-1; D might be TRBD2 (7 bases). This CDR3 region has 18 residues. Trimming removed 4 bases from V and 1 base from J, with 23 bases in between. Germline CDR1 MGHDK, CDR2 SYGVNS. CDR3 amino acids: CASSAQSGGGGVSYEQYF. DNA of the CDR3: TGTGCCAGCAGTGCCCAAAGTGGGGGAGGGGGTGTATCCTACGAGCAGTACTTC.

This clone was recorded a few times. The chain links TRBV19 to TRBJ1-1; D might be TRBD1 (5 bases). CDR1 and CDR2 from the germline V gene are LNHDA and SQIVND (reference sequence). V was clipped by 5 bases and J by 7 bases, with 14 bases between them. The CDR3 length is 13 residues. The CDR3 DNA is TGTGCCAGTAGTGGGAGGGACGGTTTTGAAGCTTTCTTT. Amino acid sequence: CASSGRDGFEAFF.